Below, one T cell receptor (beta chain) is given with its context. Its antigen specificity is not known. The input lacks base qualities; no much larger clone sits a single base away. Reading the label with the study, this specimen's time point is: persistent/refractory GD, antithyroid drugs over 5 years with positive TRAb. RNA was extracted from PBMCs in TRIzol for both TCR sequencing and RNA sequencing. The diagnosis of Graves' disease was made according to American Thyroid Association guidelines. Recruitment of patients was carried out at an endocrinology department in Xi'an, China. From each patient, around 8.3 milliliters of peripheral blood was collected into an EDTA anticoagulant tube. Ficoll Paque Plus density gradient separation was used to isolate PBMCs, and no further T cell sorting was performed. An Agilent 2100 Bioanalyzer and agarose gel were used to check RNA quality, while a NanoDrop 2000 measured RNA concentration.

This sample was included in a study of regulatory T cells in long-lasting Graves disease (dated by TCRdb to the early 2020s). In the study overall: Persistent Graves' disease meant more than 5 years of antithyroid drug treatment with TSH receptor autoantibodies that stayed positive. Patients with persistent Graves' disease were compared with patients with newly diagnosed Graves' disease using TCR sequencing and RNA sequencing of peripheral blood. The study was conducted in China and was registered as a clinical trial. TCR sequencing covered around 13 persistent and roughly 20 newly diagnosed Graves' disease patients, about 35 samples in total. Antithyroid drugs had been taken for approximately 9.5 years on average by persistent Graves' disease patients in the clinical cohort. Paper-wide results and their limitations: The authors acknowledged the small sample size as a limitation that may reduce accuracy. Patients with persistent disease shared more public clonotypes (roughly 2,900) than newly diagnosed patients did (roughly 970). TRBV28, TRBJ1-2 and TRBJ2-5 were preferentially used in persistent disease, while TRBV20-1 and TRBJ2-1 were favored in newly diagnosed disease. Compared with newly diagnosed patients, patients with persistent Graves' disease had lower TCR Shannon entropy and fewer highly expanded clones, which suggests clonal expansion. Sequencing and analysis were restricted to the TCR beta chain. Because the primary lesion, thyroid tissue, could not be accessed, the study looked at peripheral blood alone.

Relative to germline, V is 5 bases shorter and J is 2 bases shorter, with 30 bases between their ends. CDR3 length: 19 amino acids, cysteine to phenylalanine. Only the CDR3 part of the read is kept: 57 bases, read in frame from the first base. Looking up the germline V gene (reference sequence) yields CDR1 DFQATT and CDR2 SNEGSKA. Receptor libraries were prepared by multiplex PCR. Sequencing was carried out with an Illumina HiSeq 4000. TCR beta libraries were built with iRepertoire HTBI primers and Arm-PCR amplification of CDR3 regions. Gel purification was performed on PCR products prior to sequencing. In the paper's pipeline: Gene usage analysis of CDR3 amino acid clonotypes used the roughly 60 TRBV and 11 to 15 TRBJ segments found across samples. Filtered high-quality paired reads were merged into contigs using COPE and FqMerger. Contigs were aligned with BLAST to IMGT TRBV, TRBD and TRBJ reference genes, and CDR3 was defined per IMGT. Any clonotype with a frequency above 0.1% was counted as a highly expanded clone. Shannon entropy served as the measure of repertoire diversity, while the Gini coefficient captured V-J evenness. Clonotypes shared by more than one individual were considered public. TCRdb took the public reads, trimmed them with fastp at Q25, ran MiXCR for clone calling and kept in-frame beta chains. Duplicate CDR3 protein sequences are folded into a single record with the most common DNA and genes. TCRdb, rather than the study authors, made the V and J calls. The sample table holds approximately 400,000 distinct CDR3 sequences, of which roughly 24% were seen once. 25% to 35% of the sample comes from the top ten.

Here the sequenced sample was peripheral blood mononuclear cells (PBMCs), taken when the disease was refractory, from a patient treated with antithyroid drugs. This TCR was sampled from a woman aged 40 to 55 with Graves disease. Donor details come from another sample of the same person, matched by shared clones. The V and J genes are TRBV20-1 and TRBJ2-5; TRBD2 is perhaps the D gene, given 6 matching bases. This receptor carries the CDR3 CSARRIYSDSGRPQETQYF. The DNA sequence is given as TGCAGTGCTCGACGAATATACTCGGATAGCGGCAGGCCTCAAGAGACCCAGTACTTC.